Listed below are T cell receptor beta chains from one sample, sequenced in a study of blood T cell repertoires in COVID-19. Profiled with immunoSEQ multiplex PCR; TCRdb holds only in-frame clones, not every one. The data hold about 48,000 clones, with 77% observed a single time. The source material was peripheral blood. The receptors here all came from a human donor with active or convalescent COVID-19. The donor label of this sample is uncertain. CDR3s include the opening cysteine and the closing phenylalanine or tryptophan. Fields, in order: V gene, J gene, D gene, clone size, CDR3 protein, CDR3 DNA. D genes are given only for firm matches. Some rows have no size entry. The others give once, few or many, or a class for an expanded clone.

>TRBV3-1/TRBV3-2|TRBJ1-1|-|-
CASSQAVQAFF
TGTGCCAGCAGCCAAGCAGTCCAAGCTTTCTTT
>TRBV9|TRBJ1-4|-|many
CASSVGTPEEKLFF
TGTGCCAGCAGCGTCGGGACTCCGGAAGAAAAACTGTTTTTT
>TRBV2|TRBJ2-7|-|-
CASSSLARDDEQYF
TGTGCCAGCAGTTCCCTGGCCAGGGATGACGAGCAGTACTTC
>TRBV9|TRBJ1-6|-|-
CASSASGTTNSPLHF
TGTGCCAGCAGCGCCTCCGGGACAACCAATTCACCCCTCCACTTT
>TRBV12-1|TRBJ2-5|-|once
CASSSGLQETQYF
TGTGCCAGCAGCTCGGGACTACAAGAGACCCAGTACTTC
>TRBV27|TRBJ1-6|-|-
CASRVTGNNSPLHF
TGTGCCAGCAGGGTGACGGGGAATAATTCACCCCTCCACTTT
>TRBV18|TRBJ1-5|-|-
CASSPVDSKNQPQHF
TGTGCCAGCTCACCGGTTGACAGTAAGAATCAGCCCCAGCATTTT
>TRBV4-3|TRBJ2-1|-|-
CASSYLQENNEQFF
TGCGCCAGCAGTTACCTACAGGAAAACAATGAGCAGTTCTTC
>TRBV7-2|TRBJ1-2|TRBD1|-
CASSPQGGVYGYTF
TGTGCCAGCAGCCCACAGGGGGGTGTCTATGGCTACACCTTC
>TRBV5-6|TRBJ1-5|-|-
CASSYSPLGSSNQPQHF
TGTGCCAGCAGTTACTCACCACTCGGTTCTAGCAATCAGCCCCAGCATTTT
>TRBV29-1|TRBJ2-5|-|-
CSASKGTIVGETQYF
TGCAGCGCGAGCAAGGGGACAATAGTCGGGGAGACCCAGTACTTC
>TRBV2|TRBJ2-7|-|-
CASSRDVTAGEQYF
TGTGCCAGCAGTAGAGACGTGACGGCGGGGGAGCAGTACTTC
>TRBV5-6|TRBJ1-1|-|few
CASSLSGPNTEAFF
TGTGCCAGCAGCTTGTCAGGGCCGAACACTGAAGCTTTCTTT
>TRBV6-4|TRBJ1-2|-|-
CASSRPTDNRYGYTF
TGTGCCAGCAGTCGACCAACGGACAACCGATATGGCTACACCTTC
>TRBV6-5|TRBJ2-7|TRBD2|-
CASNEGGPYEQYF
TGTGCCAGCAACGAGGGAGGGCCCTACGAGCAGTACTTC
>TRBV7-2|TRBJ2-5|TRBD2|-
CASSPDGTSGAETQYF
TGTGCCAGCAGCCCAGACGGGACTAGCGGGGCAGAGACCCAGTACTTC
>TRBV10-3|TRBJ1-5|TRBD1|few
CAISDGTGSYQPQHF
TGTGCCATCAGTGACGGGACAGGGTCGTATCAGCCCCAGCATTTT
>TRBV28|TRBJ2-5|-|-
CASGSEGLGETQYF
TGTGCCAGCGGGTCGGAGGGATTAGGGGAGACCCAGTACTTC
>TRBV5-1|TRBJ2-2|-|-
CASSLGLANTGELFF
TGCGCCAGCAGCTTGGGACTAGCGAACACCGGGGAGCTGTTTTTT
>TRBV25-1|TRBJ2-7|TRBD2|medium-sized
CASRSGTSGYWSSYEQYF
TGTGCCAGCAGGAGCGGGACTAGCGGTTACTGGAGCTCCTACGAGCAGTACTTC
>TRBV12-3/TRBV12-4|TRBJ2-3|-|-
CASSLRGTDTQYF
TGTGCCAGCAGTTTGAGGGGCACAGATACGCAGTATTTT
>TRBV28|TRBJ2-3|-|medium-sized
CASSRVNGGDTQYF
TGTGCCAGCAGCCGCGTTAACGGCGGAGATACGCAGTATTTT
>TRBV7-2|TRBJ2-3|-|-
CASREGPGADTQYF
TGTGCCAGCAGAGAAGGGCCGGGAGCAGATACGCAGTATTTT
>TRBV27|TRBJ1-2|TRBD1|-
CASSRNFGQATMGYTF
TGTGCCAGCAGTCGAAACTTCGGACAGGCAACTATGGGCTACACCTTC